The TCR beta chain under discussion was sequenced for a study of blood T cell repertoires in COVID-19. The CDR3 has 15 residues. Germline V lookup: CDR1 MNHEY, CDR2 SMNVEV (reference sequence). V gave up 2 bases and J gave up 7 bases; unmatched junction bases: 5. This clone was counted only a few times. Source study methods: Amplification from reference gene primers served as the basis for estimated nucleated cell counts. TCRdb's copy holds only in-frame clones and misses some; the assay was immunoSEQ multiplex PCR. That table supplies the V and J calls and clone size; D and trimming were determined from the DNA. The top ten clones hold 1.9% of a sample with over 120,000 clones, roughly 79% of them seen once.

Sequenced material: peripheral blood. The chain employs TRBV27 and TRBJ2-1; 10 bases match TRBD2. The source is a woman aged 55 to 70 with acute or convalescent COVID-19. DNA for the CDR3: TGTGCCAGCAGTTTAAGTCTAGCGGGAGTTAATGAGCAGTTCTTC. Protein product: CASSLSLAGVNEQFF.